This is a list of T cell receptor beta chains from one sample in a study of CD8 T cells in ankylosing spondylitis. TCRdb recomputed calls from the 5' RACE reads with MiXCR, one row per CDR3 protein. Of around 180,000 distinct CDR3 sequences listed, 18% are singletons. Material: blood, either unsorted or a sorted T cell fraction (not recorded which). All receptors derive from a male donor aged 10-35 years with ankylosing spondylitis or in good health (not recorded which). The CDR3 runs from the conserved cysteine through the conserved F or W. D genes are given only for firm matches. Some rows have no size entry. The others give once, few or many, or a class for an expanded clone.

abundance	v_gene	d_gene	j_gene	CDR3aa	CDR3nt
many	TRBV10-3	NA	TRBJ2-1	CAISDGTFDEQFF	TGTGCCATCAGTGACGGGACATTCGACGAGCAGTTCTTC
many	TRBV7-9	NA	TRBJ2-5	CASTPGGASWETQYF	TGTGCCAGCACCCCCGGCGGGGCTTCATGGGAGACCCAGTACTTC
many	TRBV6-2/TRBV6-3	TRBD2	TRBJ2-7	CASSLAGGPYEQYF	TGTGCCAGCAGCCTAGCGGGAGGGCCCTACGAGCAGTACTTC
many	TRBV10-3	TRBD2	TRBJ2-7	CAISADSGNEQYF	TGTGCCATCAGTGCTGATAGCGGGAACGAGCAGTACTTC
NA	TRBV6-1	NA	TRBJ1-4	CASSELRSGGEKLFF	TGTGCCAGCAGTGAACTCCGGTCCGGGGGTGAAAAACTGTTTTTT
many	TRBV29-1	NA	TRBJ2-1	CSHPGPASYNEQFF	TGCAGCCACCCCGGGCCCGCCTCCTACAATGAGCAGTTCTTC
many	TRBV7-9	NA	TRBJ2-3	CASSSLGDAPDTQYF	TGTGCCAGCAGCTCCTTAGGGGACGCACCAGATACGCAGTATTTT
NA	TRBV6-5	NA	TRBJ2-7	CASSRDIYYEQYF	TGTGCCAGCAGCCGGGACATATACTACGAGCAGTACTTC
NA	TRBV19	NA	TRBJ2-1	CASSIWDSSDEQFF	TGTGCCAGTAGTATATGGGACTCGAGCGATGAGCAGTTCTTC
NA	TRBV24-1	NA	TRBJ2-2	CATSDWQGGATGELFF	TGTGCCACCAGTGATTGGCAGGGGGGGGCCACCGGGGAGCTGTTTTTT
many	TRBV4-1	TRBD1	TRBJ1-1	CASSHLDRGLGNTEAFF	TGCGCCAGCAGCCACCTAGACAGGGGGCTGGGGAACACTGAAGCTTTCTTT
many	TRBV7-2	TRBD2	TRBJ2-1	CASGGGTNEQFF	TGTGCCAGCGGCGGGGGGACGAATGAGCAGTTCTTC
many	TRBV29-1	NA	TRBJ1-2	CSVGGPLIGYTF	TGCAGCGTGGGCGGCCCCCTTATTGGCTACACCTTC
many	TRBV7-9	TRBD2	TRBJ2-3	CASSLAAGGADTQYF	TGTGCCAGCAGCTTAGCTGCGGGAGGTGCGGATACGCAGTATTTT
many	TRBV10-3	TRBD2	TRBJ2-1	CAISERLAASVDEQFF	TGTGCCATCAGTGAGCGGCTAGCGGCTTCCGTCGATGAGCAGTTCTTC
many	TRBV29-1	NA	TRBJ1-2	CSVHLRANYGYTF	TGCAGCGTCCACCTTAGAGCTAACTATGGCTACACCTTC
many	TRBV11-3	NA	TRBJ2-3	CASSPRPNTLMTDTQYF	TGTGCCAGCAGCCCGAGGCCTAACACCCTTATGACAGATACGCAGTATTTT
NA	TRBV29-1	TRBD2	TRBJ2-7	CSVAPFSGATYEQYF	TGCAGCGTTGCCCCCTTTAGCGGGGCGACCTACGAGCAGTACTTC
many	TRBV14	NA	TRBJ2-3	CASSPYGGGTDTQYF	TGTGCCAGCAGCCCCTATGGCGGAGGCACAGATACGCAGTATTTT
NA	TRBV5-1	NA	TRBJ2-3	CASSLQRDKRYF	TGCGCCAGCAGCTTGCAGCGCGATAAGCGGTATTTT
many	TRBV20-1	NA	TRBJ2-3	CSASEGDWAAQYF	TGCAGTGCTAGCGAAGGGGACTGGGCGGCGCAGTATTTT
many	TRBV12-3/TRBV12-4	TRBD1	TRBJ2-2	CASSSGTGVPAGELFF	TGTGCCAGCAGTTCCGGGACAGGGGTACCGGCCGGGGAGCTGTTTTTT
many	TRBV4-2	TRBD1	TRBJ1-6	CASSQPGTANSPLHF	TGTGCCAGCAGCCAACCCGGGACAGCTAATTCACCCCTCCACTTT
many	TRBV7-3	NA	TRBJ2-1	CASSLIGGGTGNEQFF	TGTGCCAGCAGCTTAATTGGCGGCGGGACTGGGAATGAGCAGTTCTTC
NA	TRBV20-1	NA	TRBJ2-7	CSAKDSYEQYF	TGCAGTGCCAAGGACAGCTACGAGCAGTACTTC
NA	TRBV29-1	NA	TRBJ1-4	CSVEAGYEKLFF	TGCAGCGTTGAAGCAGGGTACGAAAAACTGTTTTTT
many	TRBV5-1	NA	TRBJ2-7	CASSLGIGGAYEQYF	TGCGCCAGCAGCTTGGGAATAGGTGGGGCCTACGAGCAGTACTTC
many	TRBV5-1	TRBD1	TRBJ1-6	CASSGGQANNSPLHF	TGCGCCAGCAGCGGCGGACAGGCAAATAATTCACCCCTCCACTTT
many	TRBV12-3/TRBV12-4	TRBD1	TRBJ1-2	CASSSSTGVGGYTF	TGTGCCAGCAGTTCGTCAACAGGGGTGGGCGGCTACACCTTC
many	TRBV27	NA	TRBJ1-5	CASSPGGGSQPQHF	TGTGCCAGCAGCCCTGGAGGGGGTAGTCAGCCCCAGCATTTT
many	TRBV28	TRBD2	TRBJ2-3	CASSLLAKTGGRIDTQYF	TGTGCCAGCAGTTTATTGGCCAAAACGGGAGGGCGTATAGATACGCAGTATTTT
many	TRBV27	TRBD1	TRBJ1-2	CASREQGFAHYGYTF	TGTGCCAGCAGGGAACAGGGGTTTGCCCACTATGGCTACACCTTC
NA	TRBV6-6	TRBD1	TRBJ2-7	CASSQGTGVYEQYF	TGTGCCAGCAGTCAGGGGACAGGGGTATACGAGCAGTACTTC
NA	TRBV15	NA	TRBJ2-1	CATTTPGRSEQFF	TGTGCCACCACTACCCCCGGGAGATCTGAGCAGTTCTTC
many	TRBV5-1	NA	TRBJ2-3	CASSLALASSTDTQYF	TGCGCCAGCAGCTTGGCCCTAGCGTCTAGCACAGATACGCAGTATTTT
many	TRBV9	TRBD1	TRBJ1-1	CASSVDTGGAMNTEAFF	TGTGCCAGCAGCGTAGATACAGGGGGTGCAATGAACACTGAAGCTTTCTTT
many	TRBV15	TRBD2	TRBJ2-1	CATSELAGVLNEQFF	TGTGCCACCAGCGAGCTAGCGGGAGTTCTCAATGAGCAGTTCTTC
many	TRBV20-1	NA	TRBJ1-1	CSARDQVGGKAFF	TGCAGTGCTAGAGATCAGGTGGGGGGCAAGGCTTTCTTT
NA	TRBV5-1	TRBD2	TRBJ2-1	CASSPGGRYNEQFF	TGCGCCAGCAGTCCGGGAGGCCGCTACAATGAGCAGTTCTTC
NA	TRBV5-1	NA	TRBJ2-1	CASSLVGQTNNEQFF	TGCGCCAGCAGCTTGGTTGGACAAACGAACAATGAGCAGTTCTTC
few	TRBV10-2	NA	TRBJ2-2	CASSERTGDTGELFF	TGCGCCAGCAGTGAGAGGACGGGGGACACCGGGGAGCTGTTTTTT
few	TRBV12-3/TRBV12-4	TRBD2	TRBJ2-3	CASSSRLAGVEDTQYF	TGTGCCAGCAGTTCCCGACTAGCGGGAGTTGAAGATACGCAGTATTTT
few	TRBV11-3	NA	TRBJ1-4	CASSAPNMGATNEKLFF	TGTGCCAGCAGCGCCCCGAACATGGGTGCAACTAATGAAAAACTGTTTTTT
NA	TRBV29-1	NA	TRBJ2-1	CSVDLLSYYNEQFF	TGCAGCGTTGATCTGCTGAGTTACTACAATGAGCAGTTCTTC
many	TRBV10-3	TRBD1	TRBJ2-1	CAISERGTGESDEQFF	TGTGCCATCAGTGAACGTGGGACAGGGGAATCGGATGAGCAGTTCTTC